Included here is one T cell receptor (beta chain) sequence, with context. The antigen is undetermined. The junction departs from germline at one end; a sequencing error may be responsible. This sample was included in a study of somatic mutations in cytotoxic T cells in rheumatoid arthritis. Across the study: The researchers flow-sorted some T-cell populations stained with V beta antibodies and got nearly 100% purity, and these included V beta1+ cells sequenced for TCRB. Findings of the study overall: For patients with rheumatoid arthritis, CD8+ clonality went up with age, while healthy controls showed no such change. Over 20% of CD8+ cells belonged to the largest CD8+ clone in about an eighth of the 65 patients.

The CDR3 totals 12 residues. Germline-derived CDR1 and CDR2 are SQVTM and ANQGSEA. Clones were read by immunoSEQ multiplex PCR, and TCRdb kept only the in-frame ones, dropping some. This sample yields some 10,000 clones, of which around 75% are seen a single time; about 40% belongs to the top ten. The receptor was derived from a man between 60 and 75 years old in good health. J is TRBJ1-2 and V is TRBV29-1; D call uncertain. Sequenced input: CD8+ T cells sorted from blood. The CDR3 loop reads CSVQDNIGGYTF. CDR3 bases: TGCAGCGTTCAAGACAACATCGGCGGCTACACCTTC.